These 23 T cell receptor beta chains originate from one sample sequenced in a study of blood T cell repertoires in COVID-19. TCRdb's table, derived via immunoSEQ multiplex PCR, lists solely in-frame clones and lacks some. This table has about 220,000 clones, 85% appearing once. Sequencing input: peripheral blood. All receptors derive from a middle-aged man who had recovered from COVID-19.

This sequence joins TRBV19 and TRBJ2-4; D might be TRBD1 (6 bases). This CDR3 contains 16 residues. The germline CDR1 and CDR2 sequences are LNHDA and SQIVND (reference sequence). V dropped 4 bases and J dropped 3 bases, with 16 bases sitting between them. DNA of the CDR3: TGTGCCAGTAGTAAAGCACAGGGAGTTGGCAAAAACATTCAGTACTTC. Its protein is CASSKAQGVGKNIQYF.

The CDR3 spells CATSDPRQGAQPQHF. The DNA for the CDR3 is TGTGCCACCAGTGACCCCAGACAGGGGGCACAGCCCCAGCATTTT. The V and J genes are TRBV24-1 and TRBJ1-5; 10 bases match TRBD1. In germline, CDR1 is KGHDR, CDR2 SFDVKD. Losses at the gene ends were 4 bases for V and 7 bases for J; bases not matched to a gene: 6. The CDR3 length is 15 residues.

The genes are TRBV5-1 and TRBJ2-1; 12 nucleotides align to TRBD2. The CDR3 loop spans 19 amino acids. Germline assignment: CDR1 SGHRS and CDR2 YFSETQ. The ends lost 0 bases at V and 3 bases at J; junction bases unmatched: 10. The CDR3 spells CASSLAPSGLAGNYNEQFF. Written as DNA, the CDR3 is TGCGCCAGCAGCTTGGCGCCATCTGGACTAGCGGGAAACTACAATGAGCAGTTCTTC.

The rearrangement uses TRBV10-3 and TRBJ1-5, with D possibly TRBD1 on 5 matching bases. This CDR3 comprises 14 residues. CDR1 is ENHRY and CDR2 is SYGVKD in the germline V gene. V shed 6 bases and J shed 0 bases, with 9 bases lying between them. CDR3 sequence: CAISTGFSNQPQHF. The CDR3 nucleotides are TGTGCCATCAGCACAGGATTTAGCAATCAGCCCCAGCATTTT.

V is TRBV30 and J is TRBJ2-7, with 14 bases lining up with TRBD2. This CDR3 has 14 amino acids. Losses at the gene ends were 2 bases for V and 5 bases for J; bases not matched to a gene: 2. The germline CDR1 and CDR2 sequences are GTSNPN and SVGIG (reference sequence). The CDR3 reads CAWSLGLAGDEQYF. In DNA form, the CDR3 reads TGTGCCTGGAGTTTGGGACTAGCGGGAGACGAGCAGTACTTC.

The chain couples TRBV28 to TRBJ2-7, with D unresolved. Germline V gives CDR1 MDHEN, CDR2 SYDVKM. CDR3 size: 11 residues. The germline V and J ends were trimmed by 4 bases and 6 bases, with 7 bases remaining between them. CDR3 sequence: CASSSESEQYF. CDR3 DNA sequence: TGTGCCAGCAGTTCAGAATCCGAGCAGTACTTC.

The chain has TRBV10-3 and TRBJ1-5; D unresolved. This CDR3 contains 13 residues. Per the germline V gene, CDR1 is ENHRY and CDR2 is SYGVKD. With 2 bases removed from V and 1 base from J, the gap between germline ends came to 3 bases. The chain's CDR3 is CAISELSNQPQHF. The CDR3, as DNA: TGTGCCATCAGTGAGCTAAGCAATCAGCCCCAGCATTTT.

The chain is built from TRBV5-1 and TRBJ2-1, with D possibly matching TRBD1 (6 bases). Trimming removed 4 bases from V and 5 bases from J, with 16 bases in between. The CDR3 extends over 15 amino acids. The germline V gene encodes CDR1 SGHRS and CDR2 YFSETQ. CDR3 amino acids: CASSRSRGSDNEQFF. The CDR3 DNA follows: TGCGCCAGCAGCAGGAGTAGGGGGTCGGACAATGAGCAGTTCTTC.

The V and J genes are TRBV27 and TRBJ2-2; a possible D gene is TRBD1 (6 bases). Per germline, CDR1 MNHEY and CDR2 SMNVEV (reference sequence). CDR3 size: 14 residues. V was pared by 3 bases and J by 6 bases, with 11 bases between. The CDR3 DNA follows: TGTGCCAGCAGTTTGGGGACATTCTCCGGGGAGCTGTTTTTT. It encodes CASSLGTFSGELFF.

The chain joins TRBV7-8 to TRBJ2-5; D may be TRBD2 (5 bases). Trimming took off 5 bases at V and 4 bases at J, with 14 bases between the two ends. Germline V CDR1 and CDR2: SGHVS, FQNEAQ. This CDR3 region has 14 residues. The DNA of the CDR3 is TGTGCCAGCAGCCCGGGTGTGGCGGGAGAGACCCAGTACTTC. Encoded protein: CASSPGVAGETQYF.

This clone was observed once. This chain joins TRBV19 and TRBJ2-7; TRBD2 is a possible D gene (6 bases). Trimming took off 10 bases at V and 0 bases at J, with 16 bases between the two ends. Germline V gives CDR1 LNHDA, CDR2 SQIVND (reference sequence). This CDR3 has 14 amino acids. CDR3 loop: CATSAGTGSYEQYF. DNA of the CDR3: TGTGCCACCTCCGCCGGGACTGGCTCCTACGAGCAGTACTTC.

The chain employs TRBV5-1 and TRBJ2-1, with a weak D call TRBD1 (5 bases). The CDR3 covers 14 residues. CDR1 and CDR2 (germline): SGHRS, YFSETQ. Trimming pared 0 bases from V and 6 bases from J, leaving 10 bases between. CDR3: CASSLGSRVNEQFF. In DNA form, the CDR3 reads TGCGCCAGCAGCTTGGGGTCCAGGGTCAATGAGCAGTTCTTC.

J is TRBJ1-5 and V is TRBV27; 8 bases map to TRBD1. After removal of 0 bases from V and 0 bases from J, the junction contained 7 bases not matched to a gene. Per the germline V gene, CDR1 is MNHEY and CDR2 is SMNVEV (reference sequence). This CDR3 is 18 amino acids long. The DNA of the CDR3 is TGTGCCAGCAGTTTATCCGGGACAGGAAGTTATAGCAATCAGCCCCAGCATTTT. Amino acid sequence: CASSLSGTGSYSNQPQHF.

This chain connects TRBV28 to TRBJ2-1; D possibly corresponds to TRBD1 (6 bases). Germline V gene sequence: CDR1 MDHEN, CDR2 SYDVKM. The V and J ends lost 5 bases and 6 bases respectively, with 14 bases between them. The CDR3 sequence is 14 residues long. The DNA of the CDR3 is TGTGCCAGCAGTCTCGATCGACAGGTCAATGAGCAGTTCTTC. This codes for CASSLDRQVNEQFF.

V and J are TRBV11-2 and TRBJ2-7; no definite D call. V was trimmed by 4 bases and J by 4 bases, leaving 8 bases between them. The germline V gene encodes CDR1 SGHAT and CDR2 FQNNGV. The CDR3 spans 12 residues. The CDR3 loop reads CASSSQSYEQYF. CDR3 nucleotide sequence: TGTGCCAGCAGCTCACAGTCGTACGAGCAGTACTTC.

A single count supports this clone. The rearrangement joins TRBV5-5 to TRBJ1-2; 7 nucleotides align to TRBD1. V lost 5 bases, J lost 5 bases, and 6 bases stayed unmatched. CDR3 length: 13 amino acids. The germline CDR1 and CDR2 sequences are SGHKS and YYEKEE (reference sequence). CDR3 nucleotides: TGTGCCAGCAGACCAGGGACAGATTATGGCTACACCTTC. This sequence encodes CASRPGTDYGYTF.

This sequence joins TRBV11-2 and TRBJ2-2; 12 bases agree with TRBD1. Unmatched junction bases numbered 10, after V lost 0 bases and J lost 8 bases. This CDR3 is built from 18 residues. In germline, CDR1 is SGHAT, CDR2 FQNNGV. CDR3 sequence: CASSLDPRDRGPKGELFF. The CDR3 DNA reads as TGTGCCAGCAGCTTAGACCCCCGGGACAGGGGGCCGAAGGGGGAGCTGTTTTTT.

The V gene is TRBV27, the J gene TRBJ2-3, with unresolved D. From germline, CDR1 is MNHEY and CDR2 SMNVEV (reference sequence). The V and J ends lost 5 bases and 2 bases respectively, with 11 bases between them. CDR3 length: 14 amino acids. DNA of the CDR3: TGTGCCAGCAGTCCGCGGCCGCACACAGATACGCAGTATTTT. It yields the protein CASSPRPHTDTQYF.

This chain links TRBV15 with TRBJ2-2; D might be TRBD1 (7 bases). This CDR3 has 17 amino acids. V gave up 3 bases and J gave up 0 bases, with 14 bases separating them. The germline CDR1 and CDR2 sequences are LNHNV and YYDKDF (reference sequence). This chain's CDR3 is CATSSSTGEANTGELFF. DNA of the CDR3: TGTGCCACCAGCAGCTCTACAGGGGAGGCGAACACCGGGGAGCTGTTTTTT.

V and J are TRBV25-1 and TRBJ1-6; D may be TRBD1 (6 bases). The CDR3 contains 14 residues. V dropped 5 bases and J dropped 6 bases, with 11 bases sitting between them. Germline assignment: CDR1 MGHDK and CDR2 SYGVNS. CDR3 loop: CASSPRTANSPLHF. CDR3 nucleotide sequence: TGTGCCAGCAGTCCCCGGACAGCTAATTCACCCCTCCACTTT.

The chain is built from TRBV19 and TRBJ2-2; D is possibly TRBD1 (5 bases). CDR3 length equals 18 residues. In germline, CDR1 is LNHDA, CDR2 SQIVND (reference sequence). Trimming shortened V by 4 bases and J by 5 bases, and 23 bases separated the two germline ends. CDR3 bases: TGTGCCAGTAGTAATGAAAATAGGCGGACAAGATTAACCGGGGAGCTGTTTTTT. It specifies CASSNENRRTRLTGELFF.

CDR3 sequence (DNA): TGTGCCAGCAGCCCCCCTAGGGGCCAAAACATTCAGTACTTC. Translation gives CASSPPRGQNIQYF. This chain links TRBV3-1 (or the pseudogene TRBV3-2) with TRBJ2-4; a weak D match, TRBD1 (5 bases). The CDR3 spans 14 residues. V gave up 4 bases and J gave up 5 bases, with 12 bases separating them. Germline values: CDR1 LGHDT, CDR2 YNNKEL (reference sequence).

The rearrangement uses TRBV30 and TRBJ1-2, with 7 bases lining up with TRBD1. J gave up 0 bases and V 3 bases, and 7 bases lay outside the gene matches. Germline lookup yields CDR1 GTSNPN and CDR2 SVGIG (reference sequence). The CDR3 contains 15 residues. The CDR3 DNA is TGTGCCTGGAGCGTGGGACAGCCAGCTAACTATGGCTACACCTTC. It yields the protein CAWSVGQPANYGYTF.